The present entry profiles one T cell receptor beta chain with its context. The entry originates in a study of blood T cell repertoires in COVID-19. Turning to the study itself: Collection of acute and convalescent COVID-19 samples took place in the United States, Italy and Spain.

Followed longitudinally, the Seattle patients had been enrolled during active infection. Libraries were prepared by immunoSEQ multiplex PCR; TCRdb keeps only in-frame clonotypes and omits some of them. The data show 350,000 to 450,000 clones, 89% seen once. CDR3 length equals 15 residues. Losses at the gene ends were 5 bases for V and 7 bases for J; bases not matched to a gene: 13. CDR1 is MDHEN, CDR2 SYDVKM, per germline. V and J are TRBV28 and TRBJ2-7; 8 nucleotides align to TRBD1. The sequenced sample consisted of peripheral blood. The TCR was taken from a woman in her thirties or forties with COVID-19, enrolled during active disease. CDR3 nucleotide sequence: TGTGCCAGCAGTCGCTCAGGGGGCGCCCCTTGGGAGCAGTACTTC. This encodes CASSRSGGAPWEQYF.